Following are 25 T cell receptor beta chains from one sample sequenced in a study of blood T cells in healthy people across ages. For the second PCR, which ran for about 7 to 11 cycles, a sample-barcoded 5' primer and a J-beta primer mix were used. TCRdb passed the 5' RACE reads through MiXCR, listing each CDR3 protein once. The table shows over 950,000 distinct CDR3 sequences, with roughly 51% occurring only once. The material sequenced was blood. The receptors originated from a woman aged 60 to 75 in good health.

The chain couples TRBV27 to TRBJ2-5; TRBD2 agrees at 7 bases. Per germline, CDR1 MNHEY and CDR2 SMNVEV (reference sequence). Unmatched junction bases numbered 18, after V lost 6 bases and J lost 11 bases. The CDR3 loop spans 15 amino acids. CDR3 DNA sequence: TGTGCCAGCAGAACCCCAACTAGCGCCCACAATGAGCAGTACTTC. Protein sequence: CASRTPTSAHNEQYF.

V usage is TRBV7-9 and J usage is TRBJ1-2; D ambiguous. Germline V lookup: CDR1 SEHNR, CDR2 FQNEAQ (reference sequence). V lost 8 bases, J lost 8 bases, and 18 bases lay in between. CDR3 length equals 13 residues. CDR3 amino acids: CASFEQRTSGYTF. The CDR3 DNA reads as TGTGCCAGCTTTGAACAGCGGACGAGCGGCTACACCTTC.

The V call is TRBV2, the J call TRBJ2-4; TRBD2 is a possible D gene (5 bases). The CDR3 consists of 14 residues. Trimming took off 7 bases at V and 0 bases at J, with 10 bases between the two ends. The germline V gene has CDR1 SNHLY and CDR2 FYNNEI. CDR3 in DNA: TGTGCCAGCACGCGGACTCTAGCCAAAAACATTCAGTACTTC. Its translation: CASTRTLAKNIQYF.

The chain carries TRBV20-1 and TRBJ2-4; TRBD1 is a possible D gene (5 bases). The closer fit of TRBJ2-7 to the DNA end suggests the J call may be wrong. This CDR3 contains 12 residues. Germline V gene data show CDR1 as DFQATT and CDR2 as SNEGSKA (reference sequence). The DNA for the CDR3 is TGCAGTGCACGACAGTCCCCCTACGAGCAGTACTTC. Translated, it gives CSARQSPYEQYF.

There are a few counts of this clonotype. The chain employs TRBV12-3 or TRBV12-4 and TRBJ2-5; D uncertain. The CDR3 is 13 residues long. The germline V and J ends were trimmed by 6 bases and 5 bases, with 13 bases remaining between them. As DNA, the CDR3 is TGTGCCAGCAGCCGTGGAGACACGGAGACCCAGTACTTC. The encoded protein is CASSRGDTETQYF.

This clonotype was counted between two and nine times. This sequence joins TRBV4-1 and TRBJ2-3; D gene unclear. The CDR3 covers 15 residues. Trimming left V 5 bases short and J 5 bases short, with 17 bases between. CDR1 and CDR2 from the germline V gene are MGHRA and YSYEKL. CDR3 nucleotides: TGCGCCAGCAGCATGGGATCCAGCGAAGGAGATACGCAGTATTTT. Its translation: CASSMGSSEGDTQYF.

This sequence joins TRBV19 and TRBJ2-7; TRBD1 aligns across 8 bases. Germline V lookup: CDR1 LNHDA, CDR2 SQIVND (reference sequence). The V segment lost 4 bases and the J segment 0 bases; nucleotides outside the gene matches: 5. The CDR3 has 15 amino acids. For the CDR3, the DNA is TGTGCCAGTAGTACCAGGACAGGGTACTCCTACGAGCAGTACTTC. Translated, it gives CASSTRTGYSYEQYF.

This clonotype came up a few times. This chain joins TRBV7-2 and TRBJ2-1; TRBD2 aligns across 9 bases. Germline values: CDR1 SGHTA, CDR2 FQGNSA. The V gene end was trimmed by 4 bases and the J gene end by 7 bases; junction bases not matched to a gene: 5. CDR3 length equals 14 residues. Here the CDR3 DNA reads TGTGCCAGCAGCTCACAGACTAGCGGTAATGAGCAGTTCTTC. Translation gives CASSSQTSGNEQFF.

This clonotype was seen ten or more times. The chain joins TRBV29-1 to TRBJ2-5; TRBD2 might be the D (5 bases). The CDR3 is made up of 13 amino acids. V was cut by 7 bases and J by 8 bases, with 20 bases left in between. Per germline, CDR1 SQVTM and CDR2 ANQGSEA. The CDR3: CSADQKGLQTQYF. DNA for the CDR3: TGCAGCGCAGACCAGAAAGGACTCCAAACCCAGTACTTC.

This clonotype was seen at least ten times. J is TRBJ2-3 and V is TRBV10-3; D gene unclear. CDR1 ENHRY and CDR2 SYGVKD come from the germline V gene. Deletions cut 3 bases from V and 5 bases from J, with 9 bases between. The CDR3 loop spans 13 amino acids. The CDR3 loop reads CAISEEPGDTQYF. CDR3 DNA: TGTGCCATCAGTGAAGAACCGGGAGATACGCAGTATTTT.

This clonotype appeared a single time. The chain couples TRBV27 to TRBJ2-3, with 11 bases lining up with TRBD2. The CDR3 extends over 19 amino acids. Germline V lookup: CDR1 MNHEY, CDR2 SMNVEV (reference sequence). V trimming: 7 bases; J trimming: 4 bases; junction bases outside the gene matches: 19. The CDR3 region is CASTRVRLAGGGFPDTQYF. The CDR3 DNA follows: TGTGCCAGCACCCGGGTTCGGCTAGCGGGAGGAGGGTTCCCAGATACGCAGTATTTT.

The chain couples TRBV19 to TRBJ2-6; D uncertain. Per the germline V gene, CDR1 is LNHDA and CDR2 is SQIVND (reference sequence). The germline V and J ends were trimmed by 5 bases and 2 bases, with 10 bases remaining between them. CDR3 length equals 15 residues. As DNA, the CDR3 is TGTGCCAGTAGTTTTCCCGGCCCTGGGGCCAACGTCCTGACTTTC. Its translation: CASSFPGPGANVLTF.

The CDR3 region is CSVEGVVGGRGVKEQFF. DNA for the CDR3: TGCAGCGTTGAAGGGGTGGTCGGCGGCAGGGGAGTAAAGGAGCAGTTCTTC. V is TRBV29-1 and J is TRBJ2-1, with D perhaps matching TRBD1 (6 bases). Germline assignment: CDR1 SQVTM and CDR2 ANQGSEA. The CDR3 spans 17 residues. V was trimmed by 1 base and J by 10 bases, leaving 26 bases between them.

The V gene is TRBV12-3 or TRBV12-4, the J gene TRBJ1-5; the match to TRBD1 covers 8 bases. Trimming removed 5 bases from V and 7 bases from J; junction bases left unmatched: 7. The CDR3 covers 14 residues. Here the CDR3 DNA reads TGTGCCAGCAGTCAAGGACAGGGCTGGCAGCCCCAGCATTTT. Its translation is CASSQGQGWQPQHF.

This clonotype came up a few times. The chain recombines TRBV29-1 with TRBJ2-5, with 10 bases aligning to TRBD2. Germline trimming cut 6 bases from V and 0 bases from J; bases unmatched to any gene: 7. Germline V gives CDR1 SQVTM, CDR2 ANQGSEA. The CDR3 is 15 residues long. This chain's CDR3 is CSVTPGLANQETQYF. The CDR3 coding sequence is TGCAGCGTGACCCCGGGACTAGCGAACCAAGAGACCCAGTACTTC.

V gene TRBV7-8 combines with J gene TRBJ2-2; 11 positions agree with TRBD1. CDR1 and CDR2 from the germline V gene are SGHVS and FQNEAQ. V was clipped by 7 bases and J by 4 bases; unmatched bases: 14. This CDR3 has 18 amino acids. The CDR3 is CASTPVPTGTGGTGELFF. CDR3 DNA: TGTGCCAGCACCCCGGTACCTACCGGGACAGGGGGCACCGGGGAGCTGTTTTTT.

This chain joins TRBV29-1 and TRBJ2-1; D is perhaps TRBD2 (5 bases). V lost 6 bases, J lost 13 bases, and 25 bases lay in between. The length of the CDR3 is 14 residues. Germline V gives CDR1 SQVTM, CDR2 ANQGSEA. The CDR3 nucleotides are TGCAGCGTAACTGAGGGCCCGATAGAAGGGTACCAGTTCTTC. Translated: CSVTEGPIEGYQFF.

Only a few counts were recorded for this clonotype. The rearrangement links TRBV5-1 to TRBJ1-2, with 7 bases that match TRBD1. Germline V gene data show CDR1 as SGHRS and CDR2 as YFSETQ. This CDR3 has 15 amino acids. V lost 3 bases and J lost 6; bases outside the gene matches: 11. This CDR3 is CASSSQGEIANGYTF. DNA for the CDR3: TGCGCCAGCAGCTCTCAGGGGGAAATAGCGAATGGCTACACCTTC.

A word on this clonotype: At one end, the junction sequence differs from germline, possibly due to a read error. The chain has TRBV14 and TRBJ2-7; D gene ambiguous. The CDR3 is 14 residues long. Germline V CDR1 and CDR2: SGHDN, FVKESK. CDR3 in DNA: TGTGCCAGTAGCCACCCTCCTAAGACCTACGAGCAGTACTTC. Amino acid sequence: CASSHPPKTYEQYF.

In DNA form, the CDR3 reads TGTGCCAGCAGCTATAGCGTACATGAGCAGTTCTTC. This codes for CASSYSVHEQFF. This rearrangement joins TRBV7-2 to TRBJ2-1; a possible D gene is TRBD2 (5 bases). The CDR3 contains 12 residues. V was cut by 4 bases and J by 8 bases, with 9 bases left in between. Germline V lookup: CDR1 SGHTA, CDR2 FQGNSA.

In DNA, the CDR3 is TGTGCCAGCAGCCCCGGAGTCGGGGTTCACACCTTC. Its protein product is CASSPGVGVHTF. The chain carries TRBV12-3 or TRBV12-4 and TRBJ1-2; no reliable D call. V lost 6 bases, J lost 12 bases, and 17 bases lay in between. The CDR3 has 12 amino acids.

This clonotype has more than one count but fewer than ten. The rearrangement links TRBV10-3 to TRBJ1-2; the match to TRBD1 covers 8 bases. The trim removed 7 bases at V and 7 bases at J, leaving 14 bases unmatched. Germline V CDR1 and CDR2: ENHRY, SYGVKD. CDR3 length: 15 amino acids. The CDR3: CAITAAGTGSGGYTF. The DNA for the CDR3 is TGTGCCATCACCGCCGCCGGGACAGGTTCAGGTGGCTACACCTTC.

The rearrangement links TRBV20-1 to TRBJ2-5, with 8 bases lining up with TRBD2. The CDR3 spans 11 residues. CDR1 and CDR2 (germline): DFQATT, SNEGSKA (reference sequence). The CDR3 loop reads CSGTRQETQYF. The CDR3 bases are TGCAGCGGGACTAGACAAGAGACCCAGTACTTC.

The CDR3 loop reads CSARATGELEKLFF. As DNA, the CDR3 is TGCAGTGCTAGAGCGACAGGGGAGTTGGAAAAACTGTTTTTT. The genes are TRBV20-1 and TRBJ1-4; the match to TRBD1 covers 8 bases. CDR1 and CDR2 (germline): DFQATT, SNEGSKA (reference sequence). V lost 1 base to trimming and J lost 8 bases; unmatched junction nucleotides: 6. This CDR3 has 14 amino acids.

This chain connects TRBV20-1 to TRBJ2-5, with 7 bases lining up with TRBD2. The CDR3 is 13 residues long. Unmatched junction bases numbered 8, after V lost 5 bases and J lost 5 bases. Germline assignment: CDR1 DFQATT and CDR2 SNEGSKA (reference sequence). The CDR3 bases are TGCAGTGCTCCCCTAGTCGGGGGGGAGACCCAGTACTTC. Its protein is CSAPLVGGETQYF.